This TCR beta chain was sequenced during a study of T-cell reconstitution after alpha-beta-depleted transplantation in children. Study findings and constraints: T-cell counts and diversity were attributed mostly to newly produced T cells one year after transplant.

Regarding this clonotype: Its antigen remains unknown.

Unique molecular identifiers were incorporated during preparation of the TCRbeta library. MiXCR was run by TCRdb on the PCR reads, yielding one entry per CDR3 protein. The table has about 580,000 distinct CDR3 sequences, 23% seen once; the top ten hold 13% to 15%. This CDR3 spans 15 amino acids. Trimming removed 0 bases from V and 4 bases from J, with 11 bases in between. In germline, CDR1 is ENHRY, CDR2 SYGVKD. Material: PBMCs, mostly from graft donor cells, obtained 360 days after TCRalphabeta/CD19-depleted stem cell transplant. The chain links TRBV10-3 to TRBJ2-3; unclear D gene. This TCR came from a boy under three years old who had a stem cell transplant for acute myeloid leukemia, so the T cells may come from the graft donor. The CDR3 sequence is CAISESLAAADTQYF. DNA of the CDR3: TGTGCCATCAGTGAGTCTCTTGCTGCCGCAGATACGCAGTATTTT.